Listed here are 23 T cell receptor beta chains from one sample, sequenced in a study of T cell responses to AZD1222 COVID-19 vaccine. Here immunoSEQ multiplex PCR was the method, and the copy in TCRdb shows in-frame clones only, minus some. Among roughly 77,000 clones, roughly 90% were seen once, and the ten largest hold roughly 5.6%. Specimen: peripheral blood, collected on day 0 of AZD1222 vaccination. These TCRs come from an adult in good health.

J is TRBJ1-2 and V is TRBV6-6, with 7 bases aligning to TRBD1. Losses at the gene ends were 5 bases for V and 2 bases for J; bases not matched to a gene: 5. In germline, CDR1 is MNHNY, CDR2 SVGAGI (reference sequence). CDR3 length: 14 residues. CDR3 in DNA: TGTGCCAGCAGTCCGACAGGGAGAAACTATGGCTACACCTTC. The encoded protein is CASSPTGRNYGYTF.

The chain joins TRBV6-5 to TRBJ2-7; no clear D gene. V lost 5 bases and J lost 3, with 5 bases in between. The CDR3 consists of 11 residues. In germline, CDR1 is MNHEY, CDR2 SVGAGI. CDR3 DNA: TGTGCCAGCAGTCAAAACTACGAGCAGTACTTC. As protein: CASSQNYEQYF.

CDR3 in amino acids: CATSRANDRAETQYF. CDR3 sequence (DNA): TGTGCCACCAGCAGAGCCAACGACAGGGCTGAGACCCAGTACTTC. This chain uses TRBV15 with TRBJ2-5; 7 bases align to TRBD1. CDR1 LNHNV and CDR2 YYDKDF come from the germline V gene (reference sequence). V lost 1 base, J lost 5 bases, and 7 bases stayed unmatched. This CDR3 spans 15 amino acids.

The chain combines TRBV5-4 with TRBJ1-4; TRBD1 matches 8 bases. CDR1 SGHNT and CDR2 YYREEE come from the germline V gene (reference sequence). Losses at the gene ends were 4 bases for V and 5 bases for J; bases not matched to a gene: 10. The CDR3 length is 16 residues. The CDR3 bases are TGTGCCAGCAGCCGCTTTGGACAGGGACAGAATGAAAAACTGTTTTTT. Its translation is CASSRFGQGQNEKLFF.

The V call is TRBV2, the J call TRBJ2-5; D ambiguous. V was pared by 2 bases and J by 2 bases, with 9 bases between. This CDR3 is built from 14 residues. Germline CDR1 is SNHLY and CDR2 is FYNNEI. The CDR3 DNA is TGTGCCAGCAGTGAAACGGTCGGTCAAGAGACCCAGTACTTC. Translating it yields CASSETVGQETQYF.

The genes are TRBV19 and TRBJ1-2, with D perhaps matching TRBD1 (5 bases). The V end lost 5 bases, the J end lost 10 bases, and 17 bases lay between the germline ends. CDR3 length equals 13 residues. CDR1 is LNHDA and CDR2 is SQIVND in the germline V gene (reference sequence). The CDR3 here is CASSRVLRDPYTF. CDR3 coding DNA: TGTGCCAGTAGTCGGGTTCTCAGGGACCCCTACACCTTC. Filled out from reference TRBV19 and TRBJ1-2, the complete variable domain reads DGGITQSPKYLFRKEGQNVTLSCEQNLNHDAMYWYRQDPGQGLRLIYYSQIVNDFQKGDIAEGYSVSREKKESFPLTVTSAQKNPTAFYLCASSRVLRDPYTFGSGTRLTVV.

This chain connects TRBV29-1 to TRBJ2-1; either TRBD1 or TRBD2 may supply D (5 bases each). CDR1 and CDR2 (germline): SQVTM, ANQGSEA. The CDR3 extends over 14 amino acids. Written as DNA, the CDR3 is TGCAATCCTAGGGGACGTCGCTCCTACAATGAGCAGTTCTTC. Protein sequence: CNPRGRRSYNEQFF.

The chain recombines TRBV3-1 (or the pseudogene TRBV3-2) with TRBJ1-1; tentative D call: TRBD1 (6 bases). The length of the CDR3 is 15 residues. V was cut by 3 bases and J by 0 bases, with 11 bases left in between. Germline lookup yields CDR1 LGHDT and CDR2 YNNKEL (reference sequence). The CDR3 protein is CASSHLGQMNTEAFF. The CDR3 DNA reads TGTGCCAGCAGCCATTTGGGACAAATGAACACTGAAGCTTTCTTT.

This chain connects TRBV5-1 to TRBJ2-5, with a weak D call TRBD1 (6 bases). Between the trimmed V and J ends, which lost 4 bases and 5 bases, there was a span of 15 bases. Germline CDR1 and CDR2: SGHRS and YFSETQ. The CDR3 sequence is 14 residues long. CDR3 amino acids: CASSVQGIEETQYF. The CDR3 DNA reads TGCGCCAGCAGCGTGCAGGGGATTGAGGAGACCCAGTACTTC.

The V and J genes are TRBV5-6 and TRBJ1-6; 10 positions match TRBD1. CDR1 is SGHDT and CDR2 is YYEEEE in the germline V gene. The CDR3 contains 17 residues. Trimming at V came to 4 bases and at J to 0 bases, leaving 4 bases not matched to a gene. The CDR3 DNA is TGTGCCAGCAGCCCGGACAGGGGGAGCTCCTATAATTCACCCCTCCACTTT. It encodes CASSPDRGSSYNSPLHF.

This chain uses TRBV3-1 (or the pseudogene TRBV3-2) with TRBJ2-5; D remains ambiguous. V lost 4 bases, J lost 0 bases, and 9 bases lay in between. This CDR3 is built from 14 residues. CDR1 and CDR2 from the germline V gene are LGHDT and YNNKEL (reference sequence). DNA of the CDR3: TGTGCCAGCAGCCCCCGACACTACCAAGAGACCCAGTACTTC. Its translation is CASSPRHYQETQYF.

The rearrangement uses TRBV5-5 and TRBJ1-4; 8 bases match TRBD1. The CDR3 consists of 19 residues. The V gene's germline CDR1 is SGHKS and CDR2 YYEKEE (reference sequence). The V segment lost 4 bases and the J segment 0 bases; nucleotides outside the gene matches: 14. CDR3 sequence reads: CASSLTPGGGTATNEKLFF. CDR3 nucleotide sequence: TGTGCCAGCAGCCTGACCCCAGGGGGCGGGACGGCAACTAATGAAAAACTGTTTTTT.

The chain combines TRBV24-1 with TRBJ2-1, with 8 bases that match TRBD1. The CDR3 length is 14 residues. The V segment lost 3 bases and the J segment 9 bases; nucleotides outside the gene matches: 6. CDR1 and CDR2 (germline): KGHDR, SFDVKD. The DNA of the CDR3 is TGTGCCACCAGTGATCGGACAGGGCACATTGAGCAGTTCTTC. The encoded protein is CATSDRTGHIEQFF.

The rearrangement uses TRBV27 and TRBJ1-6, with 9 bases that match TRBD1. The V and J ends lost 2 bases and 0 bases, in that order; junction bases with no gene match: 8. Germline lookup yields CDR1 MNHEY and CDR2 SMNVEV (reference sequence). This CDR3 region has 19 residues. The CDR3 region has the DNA TGTGCCAGCAGTTTAGGGACAGGGCCTCTGAGCTCCTATAATTCACCCCTCCACTTT. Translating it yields CASSLGTGPLSSYNSPLHF.

CDR3 sequence (DNA): TGTGCCAGCAGTGAGAGCGGAAACACCATATATTTT. Its protein product is CASSESGNTIYF. This chain connects TRBV6-1 to TRBJ1-3; D gene unclear. Germline CDR1 and CDR2: MNHNS and SASEGT. The CDR3 is made up of 12 amino acids. Trimming shortened V by 3 bases and J by 4 bases, and 4 bases separated the two germline ends.

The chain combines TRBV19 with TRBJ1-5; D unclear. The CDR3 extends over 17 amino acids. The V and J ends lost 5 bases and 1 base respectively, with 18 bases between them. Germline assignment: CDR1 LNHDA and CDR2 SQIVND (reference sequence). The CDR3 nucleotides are TGTGCCAGTAGTGCGGACCGCGTCCGGTCGAGCAATCAGCCCCAGCATTTT. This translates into CASSADRVRSSNQPQHF.

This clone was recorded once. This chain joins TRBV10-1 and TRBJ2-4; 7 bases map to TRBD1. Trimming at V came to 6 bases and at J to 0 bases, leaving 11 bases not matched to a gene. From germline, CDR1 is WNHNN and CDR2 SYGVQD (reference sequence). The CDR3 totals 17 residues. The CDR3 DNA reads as TGCGCCAGCAGCCCGGGACAGAGAACCACAGCCAAAAACATTCAGTACTTC. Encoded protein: CASSPGQRTTAKNIQYF.

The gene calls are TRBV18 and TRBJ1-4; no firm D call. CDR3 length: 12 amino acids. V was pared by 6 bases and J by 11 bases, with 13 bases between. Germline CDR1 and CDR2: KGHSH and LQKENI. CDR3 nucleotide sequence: TGTGCCAGCTCCCCGGAGGGTGCGAAACTGTTTTTT. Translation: CASSPEGAKLFF. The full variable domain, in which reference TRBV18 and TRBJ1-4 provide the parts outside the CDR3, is NAGVMQNPRHLVRRRGQEARLRCSPMKGHSHVYWYRQLPEEGLKFMVYLQKENIIDESGMPKERFSAEFPKEGPSILRIQQVVRGDSAAYFCASSPEGAKLFFGSGTQLSVL.

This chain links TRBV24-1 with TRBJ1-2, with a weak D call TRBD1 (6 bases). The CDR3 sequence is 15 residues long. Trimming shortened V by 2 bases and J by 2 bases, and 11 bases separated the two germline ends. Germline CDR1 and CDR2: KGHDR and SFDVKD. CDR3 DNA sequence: TGTGCCACCAGTGATTACAAGGGACAAAACTATGGCTACACCTTC. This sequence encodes CATSDYKGQNYGYTF.

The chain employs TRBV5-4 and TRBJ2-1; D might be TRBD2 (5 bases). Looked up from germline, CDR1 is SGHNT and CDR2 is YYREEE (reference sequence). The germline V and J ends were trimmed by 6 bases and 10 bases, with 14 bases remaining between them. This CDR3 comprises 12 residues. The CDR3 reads CASNSWEREQFF. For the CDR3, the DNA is TGTGCCAGCAACTCTTGGGAGCGCGAGCAGTTCTTC.

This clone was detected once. CDR3 DNA sequence: TGTGCCAGCAGTTTCGGCTCAGGGCGCCAACAGCCCCAGCATTTT. Translated, it gives CASSFGSGRQQPQHF. The chain has TRBV28 and TRBJ1-5; TRBD1 is a possible D gene (5 bases). Germline-derived CDR1 and CDR2 are MDHEN and SYDVKM. The CDR3 has 15 amino acids. The ends were cut back, 3 bases at V and 7 bases at J, with 16 bases in the middle. Full variable domain (missing parts from reference TRBV28 and TRBJ1-5): DVKVTQSSRYLVKRTGEKVFLECVQDMDHENMFWYRQDPGLGLRLIYFSYDVKMKEKGDIPEGYSVSREKKERFSLILESASTNQTSMYLCASSFGSGRQQPQHFGDGTRLSIL.

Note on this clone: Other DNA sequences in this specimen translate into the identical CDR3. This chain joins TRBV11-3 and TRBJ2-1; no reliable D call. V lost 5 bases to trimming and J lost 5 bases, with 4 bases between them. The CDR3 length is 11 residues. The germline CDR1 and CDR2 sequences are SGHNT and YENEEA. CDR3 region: CASSLDNEQFF. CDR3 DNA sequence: TGTGCCAGCAGCCTCGACAATGAGCAGTTCTTC.

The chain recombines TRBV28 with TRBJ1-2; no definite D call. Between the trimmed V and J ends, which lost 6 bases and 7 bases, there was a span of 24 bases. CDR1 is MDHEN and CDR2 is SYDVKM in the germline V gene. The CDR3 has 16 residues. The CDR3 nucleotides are TGTGCCAGCAGACCCCCCGCCGGCCCCTCGTTGTTTGGCTACACCTTC. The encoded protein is CASRPPAGPSLFGYTF.